A single sample gave rise to the 21 T cell receptor beta chains below, sequenced in a study of shared clonotypes between healthy human individuals. TCRdb keeps only in-frame clones here, not all; method: immunoSEQ multiplex PCR. The sample includes 730,000 or so clones, about 78% of them seen just once. Specimen: memory CD4+ T cells sorted from blood. Subset indicated: CD45RA-negative fraction. These receptors originate from a woman aged 25-40 years in good health.

This sequence joins TRBV4-2 and TRBJ2-7; D gene ambiguous. V dropped 3 bases and J dropped 7 bases, with 25 bases sitting between them. The CDR3 extends over 17 amino acids. Germline lookup yields CDR1 LGHNA and CDR2 YNFKEQ. In DNA, the CDR3 is TGTGCCAGCAGCCAGGATAAGTCGCCCGAAAGGTCTGGAGAGCAGTACTTC. Protein: CASSQDKSPERSGEQYF.

This chain links TRBV28 with TRBJ2-2; no definite D call. Trimming took off 5 bases at V and 0 bases at J, with 10 bases between the two ends. CDR3 length: 15 amino acids. Germline values: CDR1 MDHEN, CDR2 SYDVKM. As DNA, the CDR3 is TGTGCCAGCAGTCCCCCGGCGGCGAACACCGGGGAGCTGTTTTTT. Translation: CASSPPAANTGELFF.

This clone was detected only a few times. CDR3 bases: TGTGCCAGCAGAACGGTAGGAGGGGGCATACGGGCTGAAAAACTGTTTTTT. This codes for CASRTVGGGIRAEKLFF. The chain has TRBV28 and TRBJ1-4; TRBD1 matches 7 bases. The length of the CDR3 is 17 residues. Germline values: CDR1 MDHEN, CDR2 SYDVKM. Trimming cost V 6 bases and J 7 bases; bases outside gene matches: 17.

The chain is built from TRBV2 and TRBJ1-1; possibly TRBD1 for D (5 bases). The V end was cut by 4 bases, the J end by 4 bases, with 13 bases between. Germline CDR1 and CDR2: SNHLY and FYNNEI. The CDR3 covers 14 residues. The CDR3 sequence: CASSAVLGGTEAFF. Written as DNA, the CDR3 is TGTGCCAGCAGTGCGGTCCTCGGGGGCACTGAAGCTTTCTTT. The variable domain in full, with the rest retrieved from reference TRBV2 and TRBJ1-1, is EPEVTQTPSHQVTQMGQEVILRCVPISNHLYFYWYRQILGQKVEFLVSFYNNEISEKSEIFDDQFSVERPDGSNFTLKIRSTKLEDSAMYFCASSAVLGGTEAFFGQGTRLTVV.

V is TRBV28 and J is TRBJ1-2, with D tentatively TRBD1 (6 bases). This CDR3 comprises 14 residues. CDR1 and CDR2 (germline): MDHEN, SYDVKM. Trimming removed 3 bases at V and 4 bases at J, with 12 bases between. The CDR3 nucleotides are TGTGCCAGCAGTTTTCCGGGGGCGGTCTATGGCTACACCTTC. Translation: CASSFPGAVYGYTF.

This sequence joins TRBV2 and TRBJ2-4; D unclear. The CDR3 has 11 residues. V was cut by 3 bases and J by 8 bases, with 5 bases left in between. Germline lookup yields CDR1 SNHLY and CDR2 FYNNEI. In nucleotides, the CDR3 is TGTGCCAGCAGTGATTGGGACATTCAGTACTTC. Protein product: CASSDWDIQYF.

This chain joins TRBV7-9 and TRBJ2-4, with D maybe TRBD1 (6 bases). CDR1 SEHNR and CDR2 FQNEAQ come from the germline V gene (reference sequence). With 0 bases removed from V and 13 bases from J, the gap between germline ends came to 13 bases. The CDR3 runs 13 residues. CDR3 DNA sequence: TGTGCCAGCAGCTTAGCAGACGACGGACAGCAGTACTTC. Translation: CASSLADDGQQYF.

This clone was seen only a few times. The V gene is TRBV7-8, the J gene TRBJ1-1, with D maybe TRBD1 (5 bases). CDR1 and CDR2 (germline): SGHVS, FQNEAQ. The CDR3 contains 15 residues. Trimming left V 5 bases short and J 6 bases short, with 19 bases between. The chain's CDR3 is CASSPPGQSYSEAFF. DNA of the CDR3: TGTGCCAGCAGCCCCCCGGGGCAGAGTTACTCTGAAGCTTTCTTT.

In this sample, this clone turned up once. The rearrangement links TRBV15 to TRBJ1-4; the D is unclear. V shed 5 bases and J shed 11 bases, with 18 bases lying between them. CDR3 length: 14 amino acids. Germline CDR1 LNHNV, CDR2 YYDKDF (reference sequence). CDR3 region: CATSPESGSGKLFF. The CDR3 DNA reads TGTGCCACCAGCCCAGAGTCGGGGTCCGGTAAACTGTTTTTT.

This clone has only a few counts. The CDR3 DNA reads as TGTGCCAGCAGCCAACGTCAGGGGCCGAACACCGGGGAGCTGTTTTTT. Translation: CASSQRQGPNTGELFF. The V and J genes are TRBV4-2 and TRBJ2-2, with a tentative D call TRBD1 (6 bases). V gave up 2 bases and J gave up 0 bases, with 10 bases separating them. This CDR3 comprises 16 residues. Germline loops: CDR1 LGHNA, CDR2 YNFKEQ.

J is TRBJ1-2 and V is TRBV6-5; 7 bases map to TRBD1. Germline V lookup: CDR1 MNHEY, CDR2 SVGAGI. V shed 2 bases, J shed 10 bases, and the junction held 7 bases outside the gene matches. The CDR3 totals 13 residues. The chain's CDR3 is CASSYEGQGDYTF. The CDR3 nucleotides read TGTGCCAGCAGTTACGAGGGTCAGGGGGACTACACCTTC.

This rearrangement joins TRBV10-3 to TRBJ2-1, with D possibly being TRBD2 (5 bases). The V end lost 10 bases, the J end lost 8 bases, and 18 bases lay between the germline ends. There are 13 residues in the CDR3. From germline, CDR1 is ENHRY and CDR2 SYGVKD. CDR3 protein: CATSWAERDEQFF. The DNA of the CDR3 is TGTGCCACTTCCTGGGCGGAGAGGGATGAGCAGTTCTTC.

This clone showed up just once. The gene calls are TRBV30 and TRBJ1-1; the D is unclear. Between the trimmed V and J ends, which lost 0 bases and 8 bases, there was a span of 4 bases. The CDR3 consists of 10 residues. Germline CDR1 is GTSNPN and CDR2 is SVGIG (reference sequence). The CDR3 spells CAWSVAEAFF. The CDR3, as DNA: TGTGCCTGGAGTGTAGCCGAAGCTTTCTTT.

The V and J genes are TRBV5-8 and TRBJ1-5, with TRBD1 identical over 7 bases. The CDR3 is 16 amino acids. After removal of 4 bases from V and 3 bases from J, the junction contained 10 bases not matched to a gene. CDR1 and CDR2 from the germline V gene are SGHTS and YDEGEE. The CDR3 bases are TGTGCCAGCAGCCGAGAGACAGGGAAGGCCAATCAGCCCCAGCATTTT. This translates into CASSRETGKANQPQHF.

This clone turned up a few times. The same CDR3 is also encoded by other DNA sequences in this sample. The V call is TRBV19, the J call TRBJ2-5; no reliable D call. The CDR3 loop spans 13 amino acids. Trimming stripped 1 base from V and 1 base from J, with 4 bases between. Germline V gives CDR1 LNHDA, CDR2 SQIVND (reference sequence). This chain's CDR3 is CASSIVSQETQYF. The CDR3 DNA is TGTGCCAGTAGTATAGTCAGCCAAGAGACCCAGTACTTC.

In its sample, this clone was seen once. The V call is TRBV5-1, the J call TRBJ2-1; 9 bases are a match to TRBD2. CDR3 length: 15 amino acids. The V gene's germline CDR1 is SGHRS and CDR2 YFSETQ. Trimming cost V 4 bases and J 7 bases; bases outside gene matches: 9. The CDR3: CASSTSSGMYNEQFF. Here the CDR3 DNA reads TGCGCCAGCAGCACCTCTAGCGGGATGTATAATGAGCAGTTCTTC.

The chain employs TRBV19 and TRBJ1-1; maybe TRBD1 (5 bases). V was trimmed by 6 bases and J by 2 bases, leaving 16 bases between them. The CDR3 extends over 15 amino acids. Per the germline V gene, CDR1 is LNHDA and CDR2 is SQIVND (reference sequence). The CDR3 spells CASRDFRERNTEAFF. As DNA, the CDR3 is TGTGCCAGTAGGGACTTCAGGGAAAGAAACACTGAAGCTTTCTTT.

V and J are TRBV5-1 and TRBJ1-1; D not certain. The CDR3 loop spans 13 amino acids. Germline V gives CDR1 SGHRS, CDR2 YFSETQ. Trimming pared 4 bases from V and 3 bases from J, leaving 10 bases between. CDR3 in DNA: TGCGCCAGCAGCAAACAGAGGGACACTGAAGCTTTCTTT. Encoded protein: CASSKQRDTEAFF.

Details on this clone: Other DNA sequences in the same sample also yield this CDR3. V gene TRBV28 combines with J gene TRBJ2-7; TRBD2 matches at 9 bases. The junction had 7 bases not matched to a gene; V was cut back by 6 bases and J by 1 base. Germline CDR1 is MDHEN and CDR2 is SYDVKM. The CDR3 covers 15 residues. The CDR3 DNA is TGTGCCAGCAGCTCCACTAGCGGGTATTCCTACGAGCAGTACTTC. It translates to CASSSTSGYSYEQYF.

As concerns this clone: The identical CDR3 is also encoded by other nucleotide sequences in the sample. The chain recombines TRBV19 with TRBJ2-1; 10 nucleotides match TRBD2. Germline V gene data show CDR1 as LNHDA and CDR2 as SQIVND (reference sequence). CDR3 size: 15 residues. Trimming took 5 bases from V and 2 from J; bases not matched to a gene: 3. CDR3 protein: CASSRLAGAYNEQFF. In nucleotides, the CDR3 is TGTGCCAGTAGTCGTCTAGCGGGAGCCTACAATGAGCAGTTCTTC.

The V gene is TRBV7-3, the J gene TRBJ1-1; D is unresolved. This CDR3 has 14 residues. The V end was cut by 2 bases, the J end by 1 base, with 8 bases between. Germline V gives CDR1 SGHTA, CDR2 FQGTGA. CDR3 nucleotides: TGTGCCAGCAGCTTACTGGGAGAGAACACTGAAGCTTTCTTT. This gives the protein CASSLLGENTEAFF.